This T cell receptor (beta chain) was captured by sequencing in a study of early T cells in non-severe SARS-CoV-2 infection. The wider study: Sequencing of unsorted whole blood was done on bulk RNA, leaving chains unpaired. General observations from the study: Comparison of clonotypes with VDJdb favored anti-spike CD8 responses while missing private and CD4 specificities.

The CDR3 totals 15 residues. Germline V gene lookup returns CDR1 WNHNN and CDR2 SYGVQD (reference sequence). The V and J ends lost 4 bases and 7 bases respectively, with 19 bases between them. Unique molecular identifiers (one per individual cDNA molecule) were attached. TCRdb itself ran the 5' RACE reads through MiXCR, one entry per CDR3 protein. This sample has over 85,000 distinct CDR3 sequences; 16% occur once, and the top ten carry 1.3%. There are a few counts of this clonotype. Its antigen is still unknown. This rearrangement joins TRBV10-1 to TRBJ2-5; possibly TRBD1 or TRBD2 for D (5 bases each). The receptor was isolated from an adult who was a healthcare worker with PCR-confirmed SARS-CoV-2 infection or an uninfected control (not recorded which). Sequencing was performed on whole blood. CDR3 sequence (DNA): TGCGCCAGCAGTGCGTCCGGGAAGGAGAGGGGGACCCAGTACTTC. Translation: CASSASGKERGTQYF.